Listed here are 31 T cell receptor beta chains from one sample, sequenced in a study of blood T cell repertoires in COVID-19. The data were produced by immunoSEQ multiplex PCR, yet TCRdb's version contains in-frame clones alone and is incomplete. The repertoire holds 6,000 or so clones, around 84% seen once, with under 15% in the top ten. Sequences were obtained from peripheral blood. The receptor source for this set is a human donor with active COVID-19. The donor label of this sample is uncertain.

The rearrangement uses TRBV19 and TRBJ2-5; 10 bases align to TRBD1. V was clipped by 5 bases and J by 5 bases; unmatched bases: 8. Germline-derived CDR1 and CDR2 are LNHDA and SQIVND (reference sequence). The CDR3 is made up of 15 amino acids. The CDR3 region has the DNA TGTGCCAGTAGTTCCACGACAGGGGGCTGGGAGACCCAGTACTTC. It specifies CASSSTTGGWETQYF.

The chain employs TRBV14 and TRBJ1-3; possibly TRBD1 for D (5 bases). The CDR3 has 17 residues. V lost 4 bases, J lost 0 bases, and 16 bases lay in between. Germline CDR1 is SGHDN and CDR2 is FVKESK. The DNA for the CDR3 is TGTGCCAGCAGCCCTACATTTACAGGCTACTCTGGAAACACCATATATTTT. It specifies CASSPTFTGYSGNTIYF.

The chain is built from TRBV27 and TRBJ1-5; 10 bases agree with TRBD1. V was pared by 6 bases and J by 6 bases, with 14 bases of the junction left unmatched. Germline V gene lookup returns CDR1 MNHEY and CDR2 SMNVEV (reference sequence). The CDR3 sequence is 17 residues long. The CDR3: CASRITTGTGVSQPQHF. CDR3 sequence (DNA): TGTGCCAGCAGGATCACTACCGGGACAGGGGTCAGTCAGCCCCAGCATTTT.

The chain uses TRBV7-9 and TRBJ2-2; 7 bases line up with TRBD2. Unmatched junction bases numbered 6, after V lost 2 bases and J lost 3 bases. The CDR3 consists of 16 residues. From germline, CDR1 is SEHNR and CDR2 FQNEAQ (reference sequence). The CDR3 DNA sequence: TGTGCCAGCAGCTTAATTGCGGGAGCTTACACCGGGGAGCTGTTTTTT. This gives the protein CASSLIAGAYTGELFF.

The V gene is TRBV5-1, the J gene TRBJ2-3; 15 positions agree with TRBD2. Per the germline V gene, CDR1 is SGHRS and CDR2 is YFSETQ. V dropped 4 bases and J dropped 8; count of bases not matched to a gene: 8. This CDR3 has 16 residues. CDR3 protein: CASSPRTSGGAGTQYF. The CDR3 DNA follows: TGCGCCAGCAGCCCCCGGACTAGCGGGGGGGCCGGTACGCAGTATTTT. The full variable domain, rest sourced from reference TRBV5-1 and TRBJ2-3, is KAGVTQTPRYLIKTRGQQVTLSCSPISGHRSVSWYQQTPGQGLQFLFEYFSETQRNKGNFPGRFSGRQFSNSRSEMNVSTLELGDSALYLCASSPRTSGGAGTQYFGPGTRLTVL.

This chain uses TRBV7-2 with TRBJ2-1, with TRBD2 matching 14 bases. Germline values: CDR1 SGHTA, CDR2 FQGNSA. J gave up 8 bases and V 4 bases, and 1 base lay outside the gene matches. The CDR3 contains 14 residues. DNA for the CDR3: TGTGCCAGCAGCTCGGGACTAGCGGGAGATGAGCAGTTCTTC. Protein sequence: CASSSGLAGDEQFF.

The chain has TRBV14 and TRBJ1-6; 9 nucleotides line up with TRBD1. The CDR3 loop spans 15 amino acids. Germline V gene data show CDR1 as SGHDN and CDR2 as FVKESK. V lost 1 base and J lost 5; bases outside the gene matches: 0. DNA for the CDR3: TGTGCCAGCAGCCAAGGACAGGGGGATAATTCACCCCTCCACTTT. Translation gives CASSQGQGDNSPLHF.

J is TRBJ2-3 and V is TRBV2; a possible D gene is TRBD2 (5 bases). This CDR3 has 16 residues. Germline V gene data show CDR1 as SNHLY and CDR2 as FYNNEI. V lost 7 bases and J lost 5, with 22 bases in between. The CDR3 sequence: CASKATRAAAGDTQYF. CDR3 DNA: TGTGCCAGCAAAGCAACCCGGGCCGCGGCGGGAGATACGCAGTATTTT.

The chain employs TRBV11-2 and TRBJ2-7; tentatively, D is TRBD1 (5 bases). Germline V gives CDR1 SGHAT, CDR2 FQNNGV. The CDR3 extends over 13 amino acids. The V end lost 7 bases, the J end lost 3 bases, and 13 bases lay between the germline ends. Here the CDR3 DNA reads TGTGCCAGCACCTTGATCAGGGACTACGAGCAGTACTTC. It is translated as CASTLIRDYEQYF. Together with reference TRBV11-2 and TRBJ2-7, the CDR3 gives the full variable domain: EAGVAQSPRYKIIEKRQSVAFWCNPISGHATLYWYQQILGQGPKLLIQFQNNGVVDDSQLPKDRFSAERLKGVDSTLKIQPAKLEDSAVYLCASTLIRDYEQYFGPGTRLTVT.

The V gene is TRBV7-6, the J gene TRBJ2-7; 7 bases fit TRBD2. Trimming removed 5 bases from V and 4 bases from J; junction bases left unmatched: 5. The V gene's germline CDR1 is SGHVS and CDR2 FNYEAQ. The CDR3 contains 13 residues. The CDR3: CASSTGGSYEQYF. The CDR3 coding sequence is TGTGCCAGCAGCACCGGCGGGAGTTACGAGCAGTACTTC.

The genes are TRBV4-3 and TRBJ1-2, with 7 bases matching TRBD1. The CDR3 is 16 residues long. Germline assignment: CDR1 LGHNA and CDR2 YSLEER. Losses at the gene ends were 4 bases for V and 1 base for J; bases not matched to a gene: 9. The CDR3 DNA reads as TGCGCCAGCAGCCTACACCGGGACAGCAGTAACTATGGCTACACCTTC. Translated, it gives CASSLHRDSSNYGYTF.

The chain joins TRBV15 to TRBJ2-3; D ambiguous. The germline gives CDR1 LNHNV, CDR2 YYDKDF (reference sequence). The V end lost 0 bases, the J end lost 1 base, and 11 bases lay between the germline ends. This CDR3 region has 16 residues. This chain's CDR3 is CATSRDAGPRTDTQYF. The CDR3 nucleotides are TGTGCCACCAGCAGAGACGCTGGCCCCCGCACAGATACGCAGTATTTT. The whole variable domain, filled in from reference TRBV15 and TRBJ2-3, reads DAMVIQNPRYQVTQFGKPVTLSCSQTLNHNVMYWYQQKSSQAPKLLFHYYDKDFNNEADTPDNFQSRRPNTSFCFLDIRSPGLGDTAMYLCATSRDAGPRTDTQYFGPGTRLTVL.

The V call is TRBV18, the J call TRBJ1-5; 10 bases are a match to TRBD1. The junction had 5 bases not matched to a gene; V was cut back by 6 bases and J by 6 bases. CDR3 length: 14 amino acids. The germline CDR1 and CDR2 sequences are KGHSH and LQKENI. This CDR3 reads CASSGTGAVQPQHF. In DNA, the CDR3 is TGTGCCAGCTCCGGGACAGGGGCGGTTCAGCCCCAGCATTTT. Variable domain in full (rest from reference TRBV18 and TRBJ1-5): NAGVMQNPRHLVRRRGQEARLRCSPMKGHSHVYWYRQLPEEGLKFMVYLQKENIIDESGMPKERFSAEFPKEGPSILRIQQVVRGDSAAYFCASSGTGAVQPQHFGDGTRLSIL.

The rearrangement uses TRBV11-2 and TRBJ1-5; TRBD1 is a possible D gene (5 bases). V was pared by 1 base and J by 5 bases, with 9 bases between. CDR1 SGHAT and CDR2 FQNNGV come from the germline V gene. The CDR3 is 14 amino acids. As DNA, the CDR3 is TGTGCCAGCAGCTTAGGGACAACCTATCAGCCCCAGCATTTT. This encodes CASSLGTTYQPQHF.

The chain employs TRBV19 and TRBJ1-2; 9 positions match TRBD1. Germline assignment: CDR1 LNHDA and CDR2 SQIVND (reference sequence). The CDR3 has 18 residues. Losses at the gene ends were 6 bases for V and 3 bases for J; bases not matched to a gene: 17. The DNA of the CDR3 is TGTGCCAGTAGACATAATCCCGGGACAGGGTGGACGGACTATGGCTACACCTTC. It yields the protein CASRHNPGTGWTDYGYTF.

This clone has a single count. The chain uses TRBV6-6 and TRBJ1-5; a possible D gene is TRBD1 (5 bases). Trimming pared 7 bases from V and 2 bases from J, leaving 12 bases between. The CDR3 contains 14 residues. Germline V gene data show CDR1 as MNHNY and CDR2 as SVGAGI (reference sequence). In nucleotides, the CDR3 is TGTGCCAGCACCCTCGGGGGTGGCAATCAGCCCCAGCATTTT. This codes for CASTLGGGNQPQHF.

The rearrangement links TRBV9 to TRBJ2-7; 7 bases are a match to TRBD2. With 0 bases clipped from V and 6 bases from J, the junction kept 3 bases outside the gene matches. From germline, CDR1 is SGDLS and CDR2 YYNGEE. This CDR3 has 13 amino acids. The CDR3 sequence is CASSVAPSGEQYF. The CDR3 DNA reads as TGTGCCAGCAGCGTAGCCCCTAGCGGCGAGCAGTACTTC. Full variable domain (missing parts from reference TRBV9 and TRBJ2-7): DSGVTQTPKHLITATGQRVTLRCSPRSGDLSVYWYQQSLDQGLQFLIQYYNGEERAKGNILERFSAQQFPDLHSELNLSSLELGDSALYFCASSVAPSGEQYFGPGTRLTVT.

This chain uses TRBV28 with TRBJ2-5; TRBD1 matches at 7 bases. The germline CDR1 and CDR2 sequences are MDHEN and SYDVKM. With 2 bases clipped from V and 1 base from J, the junction kept 1 base outside the gene matches. The CDR3 totals 14 residues. CDR3 sequence: CASSLQGVQETQYF. The CDR3 bases are TGTGCCAGCAGTTTACAGGGGGTCCAAGAGACCCAGTACTTC.

The J gene is TRBJ2-3, the V gene TRBV19, with TRBD1 identical over 7 bases. This CDR3 region has 16 residues. Germline CDR1 is LNHDA and CDR2 is SQIVND (reference sequence). The V and J ends lost 5 bases and 1 base, in that order; junction bases with no gene match: 9. This chain's CDR3 is CASSVTGVRGTDTQYF. In DNA, the CDR3 is TGTGCCAGTAGTGTTACAGGGGTTCGGGGCACAGATACGCAGTATTTT.

The chain couples TRBV27 to TRBJ1-1, with D hard to call. The CDR3 spans 17 residues. Germline CDR1 MNHEY, CDR2 SMNVEV (reference sequence). The V gene lost 7 bases and the J gene lost 0 bases, with 21 bases spanning the gap. The CDR3 region is CASKRGGNIGLNTEAFF. CDR3 coding DNA: TGTGCCAGCAAGCGCGGCGGGAATATAGGTCTGAACACTGAAGCTTTCTTT.

This clone was observed a handful of times. The chain is built from TRBV6-5 and TRBJ2-1; 12 positions agree with TRBD2. The CDR3 contains 15 residues. The V gene end was trimmed by 6 bases and the J gene end by 7 bases; junction bases not matched to a gene: 7. The germline CDR1 and CDR2 sequences are MNHEY and SVGAGI. The CDR3 DNA sequence: TGTGCCAGCAGGAGACTAGCGGGAGAAGGAAATGAGCAGTTCTTC. Its protein product is CASRRLAGEGNEQFF.

The chain is built from TRBV10-3 and TRBJ1-1, with D possibly matching TRBD1 (5 bases). CDR3 length equals 16 residues. Trimming cost V 5 bases and J 1 base, with 17 bases left between them. CDR1 is ENHRY and CDR2 is SYGVKD in the germline V gene. The DNA of the CDR3 is TGTGCCATCAGTCGCAATCCCTCCCAGGGGAACACTGAAGCTTTCTTT. It is translated as CAISRNPSQGNTEAFF.

This clone occurred a few times. The DNA for the CDR3 is TGTGCCAGCATTGGACAGGCCATCTATACCTATGGCTACACCTTC. It codes for CASIGQAIYTYGYTF. This chain uses TRBV5-6 with TRBJ1-2, with 7 bases identical to TRBD1. From germline, CDR1 is SGHDT and CDR2 YYEEEE. J lost 4 bases, V lost 6 bases, and 12 bases had no gene match. The CDR3 consists of 15 residues.

The chain employs TRBV19 and TRBJ1-5; 9 bases align to TRBD1. The germline CDR1 and CDR2 sequences are LNHDA and SQIVND (reference sequence). V dropped 7 bases and J dropped 1; count of bases not matched to a gene: 8. The CDR3 has 16 residues. The CDR3 DNA is TGTGCCAGTACCCCAGGACAGGGGACGAGCAATCAGCCCCAGCATTTT. Protein product: CASTPGQGTSNQPQHF.

This chain links TRBV18 with TRBJ2-2; 10 bases fit TRBD1. The CDR3 is made up of 16 amino acids. J gave up 4 bases and V 4 bases, and 6 bases lay outside the gene matches. Germline V gene data show CDR1 as KGHSH and CDR2 as LQKENI. This CDR3 reads CASSLRQGAVTGELFF. CDR3 coding DNA: TGTGCCAGCTCACTACGACAGGGGGCGGTCACCGGGGAGCTGTTTTTT. Based on the CDR3 plus reference TRBV18 and TRBJ2-2, the full variable domain is NAGVMQNPRHLVRRRGQEARLRCSPMKGHSHVYWYRQLPEEGLKFMVYLQKENIIDESGMPKERFSAEFPKEGPSILRIQQVVRGDSAAYFCASSLRQGAVTGELFFGEGSRLTVL.

The genes are TRBV2 and TRBJ1-5; 8 nucleotides align to TRBD1. This CDR3 has 14 residues. Germline V lookup: CDR1 SNHLY, CDR2 FYNNEI. The ends lost 6 bases at V and 5 bases at J; junction bases unmatched: 6. The CDR3 protein is CASSVGQGYQPQHF. The CDR3 DNA follows: TGTGCCAGCAGCGTTGGACAGGGCTATCAGCCCCAGCATTTT.

The gene calls are TRBV2 and TRBJ2-2; 9 bases agree with TRBD1. Germline CDR1 SNHLY, CDR2 FYNNEI. The CDR3 is 16 residues long. The V gene end was trimmed by 6 bases and the J gene end by 2 bases; junction bases not matched to a gene: 7. In nucleotides, the CDR3 is TGTGCCAGCAGGAACCGGGACAGGGTAAACACCGGGGAGCTGTTTTTT. Residues: CASRNRDRVNTGELFF.

The CDR3 here is CASSPSGGRSANTGELFF. Written as DNA, the CDR3 is TGTGCCAGCAGCCCTAGCGGGGGTAGATCTGCGAACACCGGGGAGCTGTTTTTT. J is TRBJ2-2 and V is TRBV5-8; TRBD2 matches at 10 bases. CDR3 size: 18 residues. Germline CDR1 is SGHTS and CDR2 is YDEGEE. V was pared by 4 bases and J by 0 bases, with 9 bases of the junction left unmatched.

The chain links TRBV2 to TRBJ2-7, with a tentative D call TRBD1 (6 bases). CDR3 size: 16 residues. Germline lookup yields CDR1 SNHLY and CDR2 FYNNEI. Trimming removed 6 bases from V and 0 bases from J, with 18 bases in between. Here the CDR3 reads CASSKDSLLNSYEQYF. The CDR3 DNA sequence: TGTGCCAGCAGCAAGGACAGCTTATTAAACTCCTACGAGCAGTACTTC.

The V and J genes are TRBV23-1 and TRBJ2-2; D may be TRBD1 (6 bases). TRBV23-1 is given ORF status, its function remaining uncertain. The CDR3 consists of 15 residues. Trimming removed 3 bases at V and 0 bases at J, with 8 bases between. The CDR3 DNA reads TGCGCCAGCAGTCAGAAGGGGGCGAACACCGGGGAGCTGTTTTTT. It codes for CASSQKGANTGELFF.

This rearrangement joins TRBV4-3 to TRBJ2-3; 8 nucleotides line up with TRBD2. There are 16 residues in the CDR3. V lost 3 bases, J lost 6 bases, and 11 bases stayed unmatched. Germline V gives CDR1 LGHNA, CDR2 YSLEER. The CDR3, as DNA: TGCGCCAGCAGCCAGGACCTTGAAGCGGGGGCCGATACGCAGTATTTT. This translates into CASSQDLEAGADTQYF.